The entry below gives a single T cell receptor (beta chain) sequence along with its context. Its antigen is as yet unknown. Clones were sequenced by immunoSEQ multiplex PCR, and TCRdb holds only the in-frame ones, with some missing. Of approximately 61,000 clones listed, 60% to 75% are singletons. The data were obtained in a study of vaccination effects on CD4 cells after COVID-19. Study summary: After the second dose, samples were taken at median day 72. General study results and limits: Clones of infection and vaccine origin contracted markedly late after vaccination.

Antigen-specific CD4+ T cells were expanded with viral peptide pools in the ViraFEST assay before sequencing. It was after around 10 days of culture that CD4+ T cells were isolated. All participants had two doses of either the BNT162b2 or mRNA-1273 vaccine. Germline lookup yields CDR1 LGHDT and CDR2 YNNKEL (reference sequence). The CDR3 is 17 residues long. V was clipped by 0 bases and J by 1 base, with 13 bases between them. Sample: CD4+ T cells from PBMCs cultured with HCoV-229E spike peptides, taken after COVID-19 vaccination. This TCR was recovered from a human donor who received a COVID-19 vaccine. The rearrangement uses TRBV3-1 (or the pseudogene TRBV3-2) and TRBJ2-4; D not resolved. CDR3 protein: CASSQEGFQPAKNIQYF. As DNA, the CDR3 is TGTGCCAGCAGCCAAGAGGGTTTTCAGCCGGCCAAAAACATTCAGTACTTC.